Below are 5 T cell receptor beta chains sequenced from a single sample in a study of T cells in localized non-small cell lung cancer. Some clones are missing from TCRdb's copy, which holds only in-frame ones; the method was immunoSEQ multiplex PCR. Of some 140,000 clones in the sample, around 90% are singletons; the top ten hold over 1.5%. Sequencing used peripheral blood, obtained before any cancer treatment. The receptors shown here come from a female donor aged 60 or older with stage I lung adenocarcinoma.

The chain couples TRBV6-5 to TRBJ2-1; D might be TRBD1 or TRBD2, each matching 5 bases. The CDR3 is 14 residues long. Germline lookup yields CDR1 MNHEY and CDR2 SVGAGI. Trimming took off 6 bases at V and 4 bases at J, with 13 bases between the two ends. CDR3: CASRNGDVYNEQFF. The CDR3 nucleotides read TGTGCCAGCAGGAATGGGGACGTTTACAATGAGCAGTTCTTC.

V gene TRBV28 combines with J gene TRBJ1-5; D is unresolved. Germline V gives CDR1 MDHEN, CDR2 SYDVKM. This CDR3 has 14 residues. V dropped 2 bases and J dropped 7 bases, with 12 bases sitting between them. CDR3: CASSLGSLSQPQHF. The CDR3, as DNA: TGTGCCAGCAGTTTAGGAAGTCTCTCCCAGCCCCAGCATTTT.

Worth noting for this clone: A junction end diverges from the germline sequence, so it may reflect a read error. This chain joins TRBV11-2 and TRBJ2-7, with 10 bases lining up with TRBD1. The CDR3 extends over 11 amino acids. Germline CDR1 reads SGHAT; CDR2 reads FQNNGV. CDR3 nucleotides: TGTGCCAGCAGCTCACTGGGGACAGGGGAATTC. Translated, it gives CASSSLGTGEF.

The chain combines TRBV10-3 with TRBJ1-2; D uncertain. The CDR3 consists of 14 residues. The V gene's germline CDR1 is ENHRY and CDR2 SYGVKD. Trimming pared 8 bases from V and 5 bases from J, leaving 18 bases between. The CDR3 is CAIFRLVGDYGYTF. CDR3 in DNA: TGTGCCATCTTTCGCTTGGTTGGGGATTATGGCTACACCTTC.

DNA of the CDR3: TGTGCCAGCAGCTTAGCTATCACGGAAACCTACGAGCAGTACTTC. This encodes CASSLAITETYEQYF. The V gene is TRBV11-2, the J gene TRBJ2-7; the D is unclear. The germline V gene encodes CDR1 SGHAT and CDR2 FQNNGV. The V gene lost 1 base and the J gene lost 2 bases, with 12 bases spanning the gap. There are 15 residues in the CDR3.